This T cell receptor beta chain was retrieved from a study of cytomegalovirus exposure and HLA in healthy donors. The donors were part of the roughly 120-subject validation cohort, which stood apart from the 666-subject first cohort. Regarding the study as a whole: In vitro, a few CMV-associated chains proved specific for CMV antigens. Accounts indicate the classifier identified cytomegalovirus status with strong specificity and sensitivity. There were some 150 TCR beta chains listed as cytomegalovirus-associated.

The method was immunoSEQ multiplex PCR; TCRdb's version includes in-frame clones alone and lacks a portion of them. Here the sample spans some 170,000 clones, approximately 86% being singletons. A note on this clone: Its antigen is not known.

Germline V gives CDR1 MRHNA, CDR2 SNTAGT. This CDR3 spans 16 amino acids. J gave up 5 bases and V 7 bases, and 15 bases lay outside the gene matches. This clonotype was sampled from a man between 18 and 29 years old in good health and CMV-seropositive. The V call is TRBV6-4, the J call TRBJ1-1; 8 bases match TRBD1. The sequenced sample was PBMCs. The CDR3 reads CASTETRTGGWTEAFF. Here the CDR3 DNA reads TGTGCCAGCACCGAAACGAGAACAGGGGGTTGGACTGAAGCTTTCTTT.